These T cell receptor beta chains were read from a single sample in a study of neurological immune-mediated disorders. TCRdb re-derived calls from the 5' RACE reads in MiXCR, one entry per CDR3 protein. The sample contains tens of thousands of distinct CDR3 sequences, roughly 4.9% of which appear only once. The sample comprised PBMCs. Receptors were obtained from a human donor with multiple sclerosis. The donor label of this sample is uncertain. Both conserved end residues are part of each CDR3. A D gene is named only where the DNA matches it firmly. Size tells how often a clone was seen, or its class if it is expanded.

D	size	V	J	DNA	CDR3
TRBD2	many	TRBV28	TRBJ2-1	TGTGCCAGCAGTTCCGCGGGGGGGCCGTACAATGAGCAGTTCTTC	CASSSAGGPYNEQFF
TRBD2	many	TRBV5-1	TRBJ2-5	TGCGCCAGCAGCCAGCCGGGACTAGGAGAGACCCAGTACTTC	CASSQPGLGETQYF
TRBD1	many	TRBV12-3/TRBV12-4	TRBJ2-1	TGTGCCAGCAGCCGAGACCGACAGGGTAAGGACAATGAGCAGTTCTTC	CASSRDRQGKDNEQFF
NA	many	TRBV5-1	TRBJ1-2	TGCGCCAGCAGCTTGGAGGGCACCACGGGATTAGGCTACACCTTC	CASSLEGTTGLGYTF
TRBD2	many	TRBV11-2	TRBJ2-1	TGTGCCAGCAGCAACGGGAGGATTGGTGAGCAGTTCTTC	CASSNGRIGEQFF
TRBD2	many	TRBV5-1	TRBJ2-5	TGCGCCAGCAGTACTGGCGGGGGCCAAGAGACCCAGTACTTC	CASSTGGGQETQYF
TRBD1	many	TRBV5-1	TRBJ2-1	TGCGCCAGCAGCCGTAGTCACAGGGGGCTCAATGAGCAGTTCTTC	CASSRSHRGLNEQFF
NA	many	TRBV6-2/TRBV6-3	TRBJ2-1	TGTGCCAGCACCCAGTGGGGGAGCTCCTACAATGAGCAGTTCTTC	CASTQWGSSYNEQFF
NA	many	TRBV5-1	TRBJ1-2	TGCGCCAGCAGCCCCGTAGGAGCTAACTATGGCTACACCTTC	CASSPVGANYGYTF
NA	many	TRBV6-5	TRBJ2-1	TGTGCCAGCAGTTTATTAAGGAACAGGGTAGTCGATGAGCAGTTCTTC	CASSLLRNRVVDEQFF
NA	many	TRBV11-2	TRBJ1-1	TGTGCCAGCAGCTTGGACATCGTAGTAACTGAAGCTTTCTTT	CASSLDIVVTEAFF
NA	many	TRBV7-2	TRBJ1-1	TGTGCCAGCAGCTTAGAGCACCGAGGAGTGGGGGCTGAAGCTTTCTTT	CASSLEHRGVGAEAFF
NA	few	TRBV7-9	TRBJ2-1	TGTGCCAGCAGCTTATTCGAACAGGAAGGGGAGCAGTTCTTC	CASSLFEQEGEQFF
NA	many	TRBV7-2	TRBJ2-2	TGTGCCAGCAGCCTAGCTGGGGGGGAGCTGTTTTTT	CASSLAGGELFF